A selection of T cell receptor beta chains follows, all from one sample in a study of T cell repertoires in cytomegalovirus infection. TCRdb recomputed calls from the reads with MiXCR, one row per CDR3 protein. The data show a few hundred thousand distinct CDR3 sequences, under 25% seen once. The specimen sequenced was CD8+ T cells from PBMCs. These receptors came from a human donor in good health (CMV status not recorded). Some clones in this sample may be carry-over from other donors' samples. CDR3s include the opening cysteine and the closing phenylalanine or tryptophan. A D gene is named only where the DNA matches it firmly. Clone size is not always given. Where it is, it says once, few, many or a class for expanded clones.

TRBJ2-3	NA	few	TRBV25-1	CASTPMGRWDTQYF	TGTGCCAGCACTCCAATGGGGAGGTGGGATACGCAGTATTTT
TRBJ2-7	TRBD1	NA	TRBV7-6	CASSLPRQGASYEQYF	TGTGCCAGCAGCTTACCCCGACAGGGGGCCTCCTACGAGCAGTACTTC
TRBJ2-7	NA	NA	TRBV5-1	CASSLGFTYEQYF	TGCGCCAGCAGCTTGGGCTTCACCTACGAGCAGTACTTC
TRBJ1-2	NA	many	TRBV20-1	CSAPDGGIRGYGYTF	TGCAGTGCTCCGGACGGTGGGATTAGAGGGTATGGCTACACCTTC
TRBJ1-2	NA	few	TRBV28	CASSSGGSYGYTF	TGTGCCAGCAGTTCCGGGGGCAGCTATGGCTACACCTTC
TRBJ1-5	TRBD1	NA	TRBV12-5	CASGYGQGGYSNQPQHF	TGTGCTAGTGGTTACGGACAGGGCGGTTATAGCAATCAGCCCCAGCATTTT
TRBJ2-3	NA	NA	TRBV5-1	CASSRPDTQYF	TGCGCCAGCAGTAGACCAGATACGCAGTATTTT
TRBJ1-1	NA	few	TRBV2	CATHEDLTNTEAFF	TGTGCCACCCATGAGGATTTAACTAACACTGAAGCTTTCTTT
TRBJ2-1	TRBD2	few	TRBV27	CASSLGLAGSNEQFF	TGTGCCAGCAGTCTTGGACTAGCGGGGAGCAATGAGCAGTTCTTC
TRBJ2-7	NA	few	TRBV4-2	CASSQPDSYEQYF	TGTGCCAGCAGCCAACCTGACAGCTACGAGCAGTACTTC
TRBJ2-7	NA	NA	TRBV20-1	CSAPINGRQYF	TGCAGTGCACCCATCAACGGTAGGCAGTACTTC
TRBJ2-2	TRBD1	NA	TRBV28	CASSPYGQVASTGELFF	TGTGCCAGCAGTCCTTACGGACAGGTCGCGAGCACCGGGGAGCTGTTTTTT
TRBJ1-3	NA	NA	TRBV7-9	CAILWDNGNTIYF	TGTGCCATTTTGTGGGATAATGGAAACACCATATATTTT
TRBJ2-4	TRBD1	NA	TRBV5-5	CASSPEGTGLLAKNIQYF	TGTGCCAGCAGCCCCGAGGGGACAGGCCTTCTAGCCAAAAACATTCAGTACTTC
TRBJ1-4	NA	NA	TRBV12-3/TRBV12-4	CASSPLGVLEKLFF	TGTGCCAGCAGTCCATTGGGGGTTTTGGAAAAACTGTTTTTT
TRBJ2-3	NA	many	TRBV7-3	CASRLGSTGTQYF	TGTGCCAGCAGGTTGGGTAGTACTGGTACGCAGTATTTT
TRBJ1-2	NA	NA	TRBV12-3/TRBV12-4	CASSLGGGLNYGYTF	TGTGCCAGCAGTTTAGGGGGCGGATTAAACTATGGCTACACCTTC
TRBJ1-1	NA	NA	TRBV25-1	CASSEFDSYTEAFF	TGTGCCAGCAGTGAATTCGACAGTTACACTGAAGCTTTCTTT
TRBJ2-1	NA	few	TRBV6-6	CASSAFQGNEQFF	TGTGCCAGCAGTGCCTTTCAGGGGAATGAGCAGTTCTTC
TRBJ2-1	NA	NA	TRBV28	CASTVGRYNEQFF	TGTGCCAGCACCGTAGGACGGTACAATGAGCAGTTCTTC
TRBJ1-4	NA	NA	TRBV5-1	CASSPWGRLNEKLFF	TGCGCCAGCAGCCCGTGGGGGCGGCTTAATGAAAAACTGTTTTTT
TRBJ2-1	TRBD2	many	TRBV7-8	CASSAAGGGAWYNEQFF	TGTGCCAGCAGCGCGGCTGGCGGGGGGGCCTGGTACAATGAGCAGTTCTTC
TRBJ2-7	TRBD2	few	TRBV2	CASSLGLNPGYEQYF	TGTGCCAGCAGTTTGGGACTAAACCCTGGGTACGAGCAGTACTTC
TRBJ1-2	NA	NA	TRBV28	CASTRLGDGYTF	TGTGCCAGCACCCGGTTGGGGGACGGCTACACCTTC
TRBJ1-6	TRBD1	many	TRBV19	CASSIAGGYSPLHF	TGTGCCAGTAGTATTGCAGGGGGATACTCACCCCTCCACTTT
TRBJ2-3	NA	few	TRBV5-1	CASSFGPDPFSTDTQYF	TGCGCCAGCAGCTTTGGACCTGACCCCTTTAGCACAGATACGCAGTATTTT
TRBJ2-7	NA	NA	TRBV4-2	CASSQVEGPGANYEQYF	TGTGCCAGCAGCCAAGTAGAGGGGCCGGGGGCCAACTACGAGCAGTACTTC
TRBJ2-7	NA	NA	TRBV20-1	CSVQSASSYEQYF	TGCAGTGTCCAGTCGGCCAGTTCCTACGAGCAGTACTTC
TRBJ2-7	NA	many	TRBV11-3	CASSLRGDSFYEQYF	TGTGCCAGCAGCTTACGAGGGGACTCCTTCTACGAGCAGTACTTC
TRBJ2-1	NA	many	TRBV12-3/TRBV12-4	CASSFPRNEQFF	TGTGCCAGCAGTTTCCCCCGGAATGAGCAGTTCTTC
TRBJ1-6	NA	NA	TRBV20-1	CSATEALGDSPLHF	TGCAGTGCTACCGAGGCCCTTGGGGATTCACCCCTCCACTTT
TRBJ1-2	NA	NA	TRBV10-3	CAISGSSAGAPYGYTF	TGTGCCATCAGTGGGTCTTCCGCGGGGGCACCCTATGGCTACACCTTC
TRBJ2-1	NA	many	TRBV4-1	CASSYNRVEQFF	TGCGCCAGCAGCTATAATAGGGTTGAGCAGTTCTTC
TRBJ1-1	TRBD1	NA	TRBV20-1	CSARDEAGGDTEAFF	TGCAGTGCTAGAGACGAGGCAGGGGGGGACACTGAAGCTTTCTTT
TRBJ2-7	NA	many	TRBV7-2	CASSLVGTSSYEQYF	TGTGCCAGCAGCTTAGTTGGGACATCCTCCTACGAGCAGTACTTC
TRBJ1-4	NA	many	TRBV7-8	CASSFRGHPLNEKLFF	TGTGCCAGCAGCTTCAGAGGACACCCTCTTAATGAAAAACTGTTTTTT
TRBJ2-5	TRBD2	NA	TRBV14	CASSRSGDYQETQYF	TGTGCCAGCAGCCGCAGCGGGGACTACCAAGAGACCCAGTACTTC